This T cell receptor (beta chain) was identified in a study of cytomegalovirus exposure and HLA in healthy donors. Notes on the study in general: Researchers reported from a later analysis that most CMV-associated TCR beta chains appeared HLA-restricted. The availability of immune exposure information extended only to CMV serostatus. Per published reports, the classifier diagnosed cytomegalovirus status with high specificity and sensitivity. As confirmed in vitro, three CMV-associated chains were specific for CMV antigens.

The PCR made use of 60 Vbeta and 13 Jbeta primers. Here immunoSEQ multiplex PCR was the method, and the copy in TCRdb shows in-frame clones only, minus some. In the table there are 60,000 to 80,000 clones, 60% to 80% of which are singletons. Losses at the gene ends were 1 base for V and 3 bases for J; bases not matched to a gene: 2. CDR1 is PRHDT, CDR2 FYEKMQ, per germline (reference sequence). The CDR3 runs to 15 residues. As to this clone: No antigen is known for it.

Specimen: PBMCs. The chain carries TRBV13 and TRBJ2-1, with 8 bases aligning to TRBD2. The TCR was taken from a girl aged 10-17 years in good health and CMV-seropositive. The CDR3 coding sequence is TGTGCCAGCAGCTTAGATAGCGGGAACTACAATGAGCAGTTCTTC. Translating it yields CASSLDSGNYNEQFF.